This T cell receptor (beta chain) was identified in a study of blood T cell repertoires in COVID-19. Study-level background: Acute-phase and convalescent COVID-19 samples originated in the United States, Italy and Spain.

Assay used: immunoSEQ multiplex PCR; TCRdb lists only in-frame clones, some missing. The data contain hundreds of thousands of clones, under 95% of them seen just once; the ten biggest clones take up around 2.5%. Participants reported their clinical history, and cohort assignment relied on those reports. Each recovered donor of Cohort 3 presented with two negative PCRs, clearance, or symptom resolution. Trimming left V 2 bases short and J 6 bases short, with 21 bases between. There are 17 residues in the CDR3. Germline assignment: CDR1 SNHLY and CDR2 FYNNEI. The sequence was obtained from a man aged 55 to 70 who had recovered from COVID-19. The material sequenced was PBMCs or T cells enriched from blood (not recorded which). The rearrangement links TRBV2 to TRBJ2-3, with D possibly TRBD2 on 6 matching bases. The CDR3 reads CASSEPGLVSGRDTQYF. As DNA, the CDR3 is TGTGCCAGCAGTGAACCCGGACTGGTCTCAGGGAGGGATACGCAGTATTTT.